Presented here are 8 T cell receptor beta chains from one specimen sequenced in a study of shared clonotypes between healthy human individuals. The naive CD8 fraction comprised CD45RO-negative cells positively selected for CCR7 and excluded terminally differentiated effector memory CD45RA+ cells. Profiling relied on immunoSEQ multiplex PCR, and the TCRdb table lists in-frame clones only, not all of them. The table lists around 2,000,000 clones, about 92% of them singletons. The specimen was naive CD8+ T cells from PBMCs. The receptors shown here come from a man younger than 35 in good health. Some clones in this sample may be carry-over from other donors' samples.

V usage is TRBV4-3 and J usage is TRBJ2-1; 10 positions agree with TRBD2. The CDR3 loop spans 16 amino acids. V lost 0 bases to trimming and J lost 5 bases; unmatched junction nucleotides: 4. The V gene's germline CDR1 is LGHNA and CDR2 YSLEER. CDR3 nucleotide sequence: TGCGCCAGCAGCCAAGACGGACTAGCGGAGAACAATGAGCAGTTCTTC. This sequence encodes CASSQDGLAENNEQFF.

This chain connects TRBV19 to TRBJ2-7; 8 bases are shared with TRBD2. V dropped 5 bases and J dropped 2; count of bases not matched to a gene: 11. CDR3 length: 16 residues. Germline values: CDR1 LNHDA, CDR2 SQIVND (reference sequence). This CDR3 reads CASSSLREGGPYEQYF. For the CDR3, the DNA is TGTGCCAGTAGTTCGCTTCGGGAGGGCGGGCCCTACGAGCAGTACTTC.

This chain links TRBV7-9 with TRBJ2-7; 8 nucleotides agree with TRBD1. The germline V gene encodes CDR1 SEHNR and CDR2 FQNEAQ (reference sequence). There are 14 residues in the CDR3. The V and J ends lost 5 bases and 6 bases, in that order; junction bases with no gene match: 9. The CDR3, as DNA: TGTGCCAGCAGCAGTTGGACAGGGACAGGCGAGCAGTACTTC. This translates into CASSSWTGTGEQYF.

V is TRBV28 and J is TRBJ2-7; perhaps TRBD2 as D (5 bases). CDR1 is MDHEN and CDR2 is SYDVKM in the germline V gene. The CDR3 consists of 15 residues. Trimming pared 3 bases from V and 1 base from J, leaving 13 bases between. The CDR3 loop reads CASSFEASGSYEQYF. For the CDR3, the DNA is TGTGCCAGCAGTTTCGAGGCTTCGGGGTCCTACGAGCAGTACTTC.

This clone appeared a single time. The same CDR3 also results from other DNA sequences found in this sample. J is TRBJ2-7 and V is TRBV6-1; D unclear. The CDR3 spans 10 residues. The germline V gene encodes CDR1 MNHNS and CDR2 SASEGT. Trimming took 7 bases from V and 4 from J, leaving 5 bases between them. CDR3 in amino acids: CASNGYEQYF. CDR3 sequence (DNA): TGTGCCAGCAATGGTTACGAGCAGTACTTC.

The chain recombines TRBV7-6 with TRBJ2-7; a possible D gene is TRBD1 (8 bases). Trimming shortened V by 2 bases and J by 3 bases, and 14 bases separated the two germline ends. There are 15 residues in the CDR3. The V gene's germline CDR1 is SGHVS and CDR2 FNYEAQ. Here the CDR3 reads CASSLRQGTNYEQYF. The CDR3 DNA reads TGTGCCAGCAGCTTACGACAGGGGACTAACTACGAGCAGTACTTC.

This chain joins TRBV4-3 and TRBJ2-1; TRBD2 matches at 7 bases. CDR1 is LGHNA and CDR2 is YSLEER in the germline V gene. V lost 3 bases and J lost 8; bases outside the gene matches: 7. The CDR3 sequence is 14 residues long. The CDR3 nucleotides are TGCGCCAGCAGCCAGACGATCCTAGCGGATGAGCAGTTCTTC. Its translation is CASSQTILADEQFF.

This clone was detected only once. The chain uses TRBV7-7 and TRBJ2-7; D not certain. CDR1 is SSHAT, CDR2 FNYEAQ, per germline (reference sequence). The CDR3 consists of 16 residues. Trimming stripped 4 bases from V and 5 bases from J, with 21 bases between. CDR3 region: CASSYIYGRTLHEQYF. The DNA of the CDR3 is TGTGCCAGCAGCTATATATACGGAAGAACCCTCCACGAGCAGTACTTC. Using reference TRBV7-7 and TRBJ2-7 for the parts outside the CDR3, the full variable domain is GAGVSQSPRYKVTKRGQDVTLRCDPISSHATLYWYQQALGQGPEFLTYFNYEAQPDKSGLPSDRFSAERPEGSISTLTIQRTEQRDSAMYRCASSYIYGRTLHEQYFGPGTRLTVT.